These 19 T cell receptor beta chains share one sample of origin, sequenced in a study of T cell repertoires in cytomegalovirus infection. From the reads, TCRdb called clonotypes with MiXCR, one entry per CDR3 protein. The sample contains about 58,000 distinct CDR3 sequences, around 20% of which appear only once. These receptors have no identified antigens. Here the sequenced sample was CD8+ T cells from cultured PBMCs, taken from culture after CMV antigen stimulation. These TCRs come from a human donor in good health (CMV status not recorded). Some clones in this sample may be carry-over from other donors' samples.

Written as DNA, the CDR3 is TGTGCCAGTAGTTTCCGGGACAAGGGCATCGAGCAGTACTTC. Its protein is CASSFRDKGIEQYF. The chain has TRBV19 and TRBJ2-7, with D possibly being TRBD1 (6 bases). Germline-derived CDR1 and CDR2 are LNHDA and SQIVND (reference sequence). This CDR3 has 14 residues. V was pared by 5 bases and J by 6 bases, with 17 bases between. The full variable domain, in which reference TRBV19 and TRBJ2-7 provide the parts outside the CDR3, is DGGITQSPKYLFRKEGQNVTLSCEQNLNHDAMYWYRQDPGQGLRLIYYSQIVNDFQKGDIAEGYSVSREKKESFPLTVTSAQKNPTAFYLCASSFRDKGIEQYFGPGTRLTVT.

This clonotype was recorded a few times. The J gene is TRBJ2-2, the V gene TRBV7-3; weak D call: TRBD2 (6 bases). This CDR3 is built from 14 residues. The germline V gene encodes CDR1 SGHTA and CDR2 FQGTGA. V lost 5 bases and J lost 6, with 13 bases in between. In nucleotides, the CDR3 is TGTGCCAGCAGCCGGATCGGGGGATCCGGGGAGCTGTTTTTT. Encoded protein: CASSRIGGSGELFF. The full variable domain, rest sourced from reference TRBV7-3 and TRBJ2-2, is GAGVSQTPSNKVTEKGKYVELRCDPISGHTALYWYRQSLGQGPEFLIYFQGTGAADDSGLPNDRFFAVRPEGSVSTLKIQRTERGDSAVYLCASSRIGGSGELFFGEGSRLTVL.

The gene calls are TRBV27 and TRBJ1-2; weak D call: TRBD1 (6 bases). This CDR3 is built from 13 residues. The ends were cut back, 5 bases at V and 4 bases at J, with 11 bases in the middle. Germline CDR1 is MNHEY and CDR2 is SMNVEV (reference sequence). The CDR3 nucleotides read TGTGCCAGCAGTGACGGACAGTTCTATGGCTACACCTTC. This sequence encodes CASSDGQFYGYTF.

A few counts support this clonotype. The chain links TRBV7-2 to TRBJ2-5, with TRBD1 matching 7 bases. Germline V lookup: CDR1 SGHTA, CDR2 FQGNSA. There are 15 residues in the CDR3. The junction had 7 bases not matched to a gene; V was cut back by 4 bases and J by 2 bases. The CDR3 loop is CASSSRQGEQETQYF. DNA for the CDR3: TGTGCCAGCAGCTCCCGACAGGGAGAACAAGAGACCCAGTACTTC.

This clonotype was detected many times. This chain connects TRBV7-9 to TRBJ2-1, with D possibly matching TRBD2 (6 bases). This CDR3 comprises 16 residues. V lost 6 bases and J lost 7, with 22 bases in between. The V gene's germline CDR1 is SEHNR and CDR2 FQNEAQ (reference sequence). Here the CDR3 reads CASRFHGYAEGNEQFF. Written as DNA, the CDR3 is TGTGCCAGCAGATTTCACGGCTACGCGGAGGGGAATGAGCAGTTCTTC. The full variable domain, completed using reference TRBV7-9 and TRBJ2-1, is DTGVSQNPRHKITKRGQNVTFRCDPISEHNRLYWYRQTLGQGPEFLTYFQNEAQLEKSRLLSDRFSAERPKGSFSTLEIQRTEQGDSAMYLCASRFHGYAEGNEQFFGPGTRLTVL.

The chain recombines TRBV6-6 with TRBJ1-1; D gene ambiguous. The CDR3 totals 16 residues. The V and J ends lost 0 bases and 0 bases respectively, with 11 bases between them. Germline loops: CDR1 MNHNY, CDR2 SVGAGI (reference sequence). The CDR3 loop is CASSYSQEFMNTEAFF. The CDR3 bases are TGTGCCAGCAGTTACTCGCAGGAGTTCATGAACACTGAAGCTTTCTTT.

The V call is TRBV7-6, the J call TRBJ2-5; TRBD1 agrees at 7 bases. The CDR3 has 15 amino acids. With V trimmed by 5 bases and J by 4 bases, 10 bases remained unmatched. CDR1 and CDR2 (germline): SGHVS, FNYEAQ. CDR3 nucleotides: TGTGCCAGCAGCAGGAGGACAGGTTTGGGAGAGACCCAGTACTTC. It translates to CASSRRTGLGETQYF.

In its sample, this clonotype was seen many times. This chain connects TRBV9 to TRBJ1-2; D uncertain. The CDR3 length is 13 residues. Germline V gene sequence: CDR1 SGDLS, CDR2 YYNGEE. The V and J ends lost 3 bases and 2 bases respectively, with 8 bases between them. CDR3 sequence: CASSEAENYGYTF. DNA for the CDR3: TGTGCCAGCAGCGAGGCAGAGAACTATGGCTACACCTTC.

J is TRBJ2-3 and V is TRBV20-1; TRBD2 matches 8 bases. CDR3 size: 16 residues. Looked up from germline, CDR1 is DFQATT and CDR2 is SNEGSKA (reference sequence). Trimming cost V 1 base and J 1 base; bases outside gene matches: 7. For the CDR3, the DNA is TGCAGTGCTAGAGGACCAGGAGCGGGGGGCACAGATACGCAGTATTTT. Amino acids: CSARGPGAGGTDTQYF.

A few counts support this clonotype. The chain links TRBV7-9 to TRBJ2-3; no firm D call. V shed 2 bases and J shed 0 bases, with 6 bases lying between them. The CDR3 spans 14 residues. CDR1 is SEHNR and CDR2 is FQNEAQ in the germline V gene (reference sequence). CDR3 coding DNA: TGTGCCAGCAGCTTATATGGGAGCACAGATACGCAGTATTTT. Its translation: CASSLYGSTDTQYF.

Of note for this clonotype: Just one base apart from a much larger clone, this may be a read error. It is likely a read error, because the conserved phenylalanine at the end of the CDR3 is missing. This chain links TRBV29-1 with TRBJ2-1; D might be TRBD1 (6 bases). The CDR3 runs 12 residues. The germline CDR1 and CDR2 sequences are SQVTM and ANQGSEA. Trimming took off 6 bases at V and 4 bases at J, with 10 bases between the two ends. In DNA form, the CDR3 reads TGCAGCGTGGAGACAGGTTACAATGAGCAGTTCTTG. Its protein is CSVETGYNEQFL.

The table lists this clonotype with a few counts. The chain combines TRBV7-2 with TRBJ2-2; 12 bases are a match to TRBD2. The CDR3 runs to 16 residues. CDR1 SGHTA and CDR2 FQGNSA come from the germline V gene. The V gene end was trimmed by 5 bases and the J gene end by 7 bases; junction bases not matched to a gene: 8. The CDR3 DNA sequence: TGTGCCAGCAGCACCCTAGCGGGGGGGCGACACGGGGAGCTGTTTTTT. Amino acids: CASSTLAGGRHGELFF.

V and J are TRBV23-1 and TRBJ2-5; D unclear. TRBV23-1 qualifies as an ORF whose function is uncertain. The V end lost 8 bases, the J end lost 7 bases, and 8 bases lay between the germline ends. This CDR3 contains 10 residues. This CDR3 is CASGWGTQYF. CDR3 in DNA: TGCGCCAGCGGCTGGGGGACCCAGTACTTC.

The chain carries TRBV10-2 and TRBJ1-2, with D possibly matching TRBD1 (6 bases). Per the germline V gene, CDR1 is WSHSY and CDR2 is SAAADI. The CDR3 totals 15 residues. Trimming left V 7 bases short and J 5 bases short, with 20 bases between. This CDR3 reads CASTQGTGLGYGYTF. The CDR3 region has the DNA TGCGCCAGCACCCAAGGCACAGGGTTAGGTTATGGCTACACCTTC.

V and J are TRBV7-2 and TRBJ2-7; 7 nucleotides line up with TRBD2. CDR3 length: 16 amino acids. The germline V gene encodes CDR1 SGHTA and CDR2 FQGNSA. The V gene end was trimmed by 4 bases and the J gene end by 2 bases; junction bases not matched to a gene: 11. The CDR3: CASSSIEGRAAYEQYF. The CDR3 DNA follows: TGTGCCAGCAGCTCCATTGAAGGGAGGGCGGCCTACGAGCAGTACTTC.

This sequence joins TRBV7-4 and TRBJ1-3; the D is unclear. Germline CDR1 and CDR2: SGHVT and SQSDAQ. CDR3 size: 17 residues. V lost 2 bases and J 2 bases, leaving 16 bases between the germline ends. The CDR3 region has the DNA TGTGCCAGCAGCTTAAAAGCCCCGGGAAGCCCTGGAAACACCATATATTTT. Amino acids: CASSLKAPGSPGNTIYF. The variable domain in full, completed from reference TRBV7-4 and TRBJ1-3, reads GAGVSQSPRYKVAKRGRDVALRCDSISGHVTLYWYRQTLGQGSEVLTYSQSDAQRDKSGRPSGRFSAERPERSVSTLKIQRTEQGDSAVYLCASSLKAPGSPGNTIYFGEGSWLTVV.

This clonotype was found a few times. Here the CDR3 reads CASTGSGSFGTGELFF. The CDR3 DNA sequence: TGCGCCAGCACAGGTAGCGGGAGTTTCGGCACCGGGGAGCTGTTTTTT. The genes are TRBV5-1 and TRBJ2-2; 9 bases are shared with TRBD2. Trimming at V came to 6 bases and at J to 4 bases, leaving 10 bases not matched to a gene. This CDR3 region has 16 residues. Germline values: CDR1 SGHRS, CDR2 YFSETQ.

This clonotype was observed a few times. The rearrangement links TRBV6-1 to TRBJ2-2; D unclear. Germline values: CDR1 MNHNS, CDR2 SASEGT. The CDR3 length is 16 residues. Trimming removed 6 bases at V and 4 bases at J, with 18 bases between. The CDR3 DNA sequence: TGTGCCAGCAGCCCTGTGATCCAGAGTCCCACCGGGGAGCTGTTTTTT. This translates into CASSPVIQSPTGELFF.

The CDR3 loop is CASSTGTGGILTYEQYF. The CDR3 nucleotides read TGTGCCAGCAGCACCGGGACAGGGGGGATCCTGACCTACGAGCAGTACTTC. The chain is built from TRBV27 and TRBJ2-7; 11 positions agree with TRBD1. With V trimmed by 6 bases and J by 2 bases, 12 bases remained unmatched. The germline gives CDR1 MNHEY, CDR2 SMNVEV (reference sequence). CDR3 length: 17 residues.